This T cell receptor (beta chain) was sequenced in a study of T cell clonality in common variable immunodeficiency. Findings and caveats of the study: In common variable immunodeficiency, TCR beta chains reportedly carried fewer deletions and N-nucleotide insertions. CVID patient heterogeneity limited repertoire-clinical complication correlations.

TCRdb keeps only in-frame clones here, not all; method: immunoSEQ multiplex PCR. This sample carries fewer than 40,000 clones and no singletons, and more than 4.5% goes to the top ten. Replacement immunoglobulin had been given to every CVID subject for at least one year. The V end was cut by 3 bases, the J end by 7 bases, with 13 bases between. CDR3 length: 15 residues. The germline V gene has CDR1 SEHNR and CDR2 FQNEAQ (reference sequence). This clone was seen a handful of times. The antigen is undetermined. The read falls 3 residues short of the CDR3 end, and the missing part is taken from the germline J gene.

The V call is TRBV7-9, the J call TRBJ1-6, with D hard to call. The TCR originated in a human donor with common variable immunodeficiency. Input material: peripheral blood mononuclear cells. The CDR3 bases that were read are TGTGCCAGCAGCTTTGGGCAGTCGCTGAATTCACCC. This sequence encodes CASSFGQSLNSP. The complete CDR3 protein is CASSFGQSLNSPLHF.